The 15 T cell receptor beta chains presented below share a single source sample, sequenced in a study of CD4 T cell repertoires in COVID-19. The protocol was immunoSEQ multiplex PCR, while the TCRdb copy is restricted to in-frame clones and leaves out a portion. The sample lists tens of thousands of clones; about nine tenths were seen once. No culture step preceded sequencing of the ex vivo isolated memory T cells. This specimen consisted of central memory CD4+ T cells from blood, obtained before the COVID-19 pandemic. The source is a human donor who had COVID-19.

This sequence joins TRBV11-2 and TRBJ1-1, with D perhaps TRBD1 (6 bases). The CDR3 is made up of 15 amino acids. CDR1 and CDR2 (germline): SGHAT, FQNNGV. The V end lost 6 bases, the J end lost 2 bases, and 16 bases lay between the germline ends. This CDR3 is CASRKLQGYNTEAFF. CDR3 nucleotide sequence: TGTGCCAGCAGAAAGCTACAGGGCTATAACACTGAAGCTTTCTTT.

This clone showed up just once. The V gene is TRBV9, the J gene TRBJ2-1; D is possibly TRBD2 (5 bases). The germline gives CDR1 SGDLS, CDR2 YYNGEE. The CDR3 has 16 amino acids. V was shortened by 4 bases and J by 7 bases, with 21 bases between the two germline ends. The CDR3 bases are TGTGCCAGCAGCCCTCAGTTACTAGATCCTGGGAATGAGCAGTTCTTC. This codes for CASSPQLLDPGNEQFF.

The chain employs TRBV6-1 and TRBJ1-2; 9 nucleotides agree with TRBD1. This CDR3 spans 12 amino acids. Looked up from germline, CDR1 is MNHNS and CDR2 is SASEGT. Losses at the gene ends were 7 bases for V and 10 bases for J; bases not matched to a gene: 7. CDR3 bases: TGTGCCAGCATGGGGGACAGGGCTGACTACACCTTC. It encodes CASMGDRADYTF.

On this clone: Different DNA sequences within this sample yield the same CDR3. The chain recombines TRBV4-2 with TRBJ1-6; D gene ambiguous. Germline values: CDR1 LGHNA, CDR2 YNFKEQ. V was cut by 0 bases and J by 7 bases, with 10 bases left in between. CDR3 size: 15 residues. The CDR3 is CASSQEPGVNSPLHF. The DNA of the CDR3 is TGTGCCAGCAGCCAAGAACCCGGAGTAAATTCACCCCTCCACTTT.

The chain is built from TRBV4-1 and TRBJ2-3; TRBD2 matches 9 bases. This CDR3 has 16 residues. V lost 4 bases and J lost 4; bases outside the gene matches: 9. Germline CDR1 MGHRA, CDR2 YSYEKL. The CDR3, as DNA: TGCGCCAGCAGCCCTTCCGGCGGGGGGGCAGCAGATACGCAGTATTTT. This codes for CASSPSGGGAADTQYF.

This clone was seen just once. The rearrangement uses TRBV7-8 and TRBJ2-3; 10 nucleotides line up with TRBD2. With 4 bases clipped from V and 3 bases from J, the junction kept 13 bases outside the gene matches. Germline loops: CDR1 SGHVS, CDR2 FQNEAQ. This CDR3 is built from 18 residues. For the CDR3, the DNA is TGTGCCAGCAGCTACCATTATCGGACTAGCGGCTTTACAGATACGCAGTATTTT. It codes for CASSYHYRTSGFTDTQYF.

The chain joins TRBV11-3 to TRBJ2-1; weak D call: TRBD2 (7 bases). Deletions cut 3 bases from V and 7 bases from J, with 13 bases between. The CDR3 extends over 14 amino acids. Germline V gene sequence: CDR1 SGHNT, CDR2 YENEEA. The CDR3 sequence is CASSFAGEGNEQFF. The CDR3 DNA is TGTGCCAGCAGCTTCGCAGGGGAGGGTAATGAGCAGTTCTTC.

This clone was seen more than once but under ten times. The rearrangement joins TRBV7-9 to TRBJ1-2; no clear D gene. In germline, CDR1 is SEHNR, CDR2 FQNEAQ (reference sequence). This CDR3 region has 14 residues. The V end was cut by 5 bases, the J end by 0 bases, with 10 bases between. CDR3 sequence: CASSRTITNYGYTF. DNA for the CDR3: TGTGCCAGCAGCCGCACAATAACTAACTATGGCTACACCTTC.

The CDR3, as DNA: TGTGCCAGCAGTTACCGGCGGACAGGGCGTAATGGCTACACCTTC. Its translation is CASSYRRTGRNGYTF. V is TRBV6-5 and J is TRBJ1-2; 8 nucleotides line up with TRBD1. V dropped 2 bases and J dropped 6; count of bases not matched to a gene: 8. This CDR3 comprises 15 residues. Germline CDR1 and CDR2: MNHEY and SVGAGI.

The chain employs TRBV28 and TRBJ2-7, with a weak D call TRBD2 (5 bases). CDR1 is MDHEN, CDR2 SYDVKM, per germline. The CDR3 sequence is 12 residues long. The V and J ends lost 8 bases and 4 bases respectively, with 12 bases between them. As DNA, the CDR3 is TGTGCCAGCTGGCCCGGCGGGTACGAGCAGTACTTC. Protein sequence: CASWPGGYEQYF.

The chain combines TRBV28 with TRBJ1-2, with TRBD1 as a possible D gene (5 bases). The length of the CDR3 is 15 residues. Germline CDR1 reads MDHEN; CDR2 reads SYDVKM. V was clipped by 3 bases and J by 5 bases, with 16 bases between them. The CDR3 here is CASSFNLGQAYGYTF. The CDR3 nucleotides read TGTGCCAGCAGTTTTAATCTGGGGCAGGCTTATGGCTACACCTTC.

CDR3 residues: CASSPSGRINEQFF. The DNA of the CDR3 is TGTGCCAGCAGCCCCAGCGGGAGAATTAATGAGCAGTTCTTC. The V call is TRBV7-2, the J call TRBJ2-1; 8 positions match TRBD2. The CDR3 spans 14 residues. Looked up from germline, CDR1 is SGHTA and CDR2 is FQGNSA. V lost 5 bases and J lost 7; bases outside the gene matches: 7.

The chain carries TRBV10-3 and TRBJ2-2, with 10 bases aligning to TRBD2. With 11 bases clipped from V and 0 bases from J, the junction kept 3 bases outside the gene matches. Germline CDR1 ENHRY, CDR2 SYGVKD. The CDR3 is made up of 14 amino acids. Here the CDR3 reads CAVTSGANTGELFF. DNA of the CDR3: TGTGCCGTCACTAGCGGGGCGAACACCGGGGAGCTGTTTTTT.

This clone has a single count. J is TRBJ2-5 and V is TRBV6-1; a possible D gene is TRBD1 (7 bases). Germline values: CDR1 MNHNS, CDR2 SASEGT. The CDR3 consists of 14 residues. V lost 4 bases and J 5 bases, leaving 14 bases between the germline ends. The CDR3 sequence: CASSVGRGRETQYF. In nucleotides, the CDR3 is TGTGCCAGCAGTGTAGGCAGGGGGAGGGAGACCCAGTACTTC.

The chain employs TRBV10-3 and TRBJ2-5; perhaps TRBD1 as D (6 bases). Germline CDR1 reads ENHRY; CDR2 reads SYGVKD. Trimming took 2 bases from V and 3 from J, leaving 10 bases between them. This CDR3 spans 14 amino acids. The chain's CDR3 is CAISELGGEETQYF. The CDR3 nucleotides read TGTGCCATCAGTGAGCTAGGGGGTGAAGAGACCCAGTACTTC.